The 16 T cell receptor beta chains in this list originate from one sample, sequenced in a study of blood T cell repertoires in COVID-19. The data were produced by immunoSEQ multiplex PCR, yet TCRdb's version contains in-frame clones alone and is incomplete. Of more than 25,000 clones listed, roughly 83% are singletons. The specimen was peripheral blood. Receptor source: a man between 65 and 85 years old with active COVID-19.

V usage is TRBV5-1 and J usage is TRBJ2-7; possible D gene TRBD1, 5 bases. The CDR3 is made up of 13 amino acids. Trimming removed 0 bases at V and 7 bases at J, with 11 bases between. Germline V gives CDR1 SGHRS, CDR2 YFSETQ. CDR3 coding DNA: TGCGCCAGCAGCTTGGGACAGACCTGGGAGCAGTACTTC. Its protein product is CASSLGQTWEQYF.

The CDR3 loop is CASSARGSTDTQYF. CDR3 in DNA: TGTGCCAGCAGCGCCAGGGGCAGCACAGATACGCAGTATTTT. The rearrangement joins TRBV5-6 to TRBJ2-3, with TRBD1 as a possible D gene (6 bases). Germline assignment: CDR1 SGHDT and CDR2 YYEEEE. The CDR3 totals 14 residues. V dropped 4 bases and J dropped 0 bases, with 9 bases sitting between them.

V and J are TRBV6-5 and TRBJ2-7; TRBD1 might be the D (5 bases). The CDR3 is made up of 13 amino acids. The V gene's germline CDR1 is MNHEY and CDR2 SVGAGI. Trimming took off 8 bases at V and 1 base at J, with 12 bases between the two ends. DNA of the CDR3: TGTGCCAGCTCGCAGGGTGTTTCCTACGAGCAGTACTTC. Its translation is CASSQGVSYEQYF.

The chain is built from TRBV5-1 and TRBJ2-7, with a weak D call TRBD2 (7 bases). The CDR3 has 15 residues. Trimming left V 5 bases short and J 4 bases short, with 19 bases between. Germline lookup yields CDR1 SGHRS and CDR2 YFSETQ. CDR3 bases: TGCGCCAGCAGTCCCCCCCCGGGGGGCTTGTACGAGCAGTACTTC. Its translation: CASSPPPGGLYEQYF.

The chain recombines TRBV9 with TRBJ2-3; D possibly corresponds to TRBD2 (5 bases). The CDR3 sequence is 14 residues long. Germline CDR1 SGDLS, CDR2 YYNGEE. The germline V and J ends were trimmed by 0 bases and 6 bases, with 11 bases remaining between them. This CDR3 reads CASSVGGSGDTQYF. For the CDR3, the DNA is TGTGCCAGCAGCGTAGGAGGGAGTGGGGATACGCAGTATTTT.

The chain couples TRBV5-1 to TRBJ1-2, with 7 bases matching TRBD1. Germline V lookup: CDR1 SGHRS, CDR2 YFSETQ. Trimming cost V 4 bases and J 4 bases; bases outside gene matches: 7. This CDR3 spans 14 amino acids. CDR3 nucleotides: TGCGCCAGCAGCGCCCTGACAGGGTCCTATGGCTACACCTTC. Residues: CASSALTGSYGYTF.

The chain carries TRBV5-1 and TRBJ2-1; possible D gene TRBD1, 6 bases. Trimming cost V 5 bases and J 0 bases, with 15 bases left between them. CDR3 length: 16 residues. Germline CDR1 reads SGHRS; CDR2 reads YFSETQ. CDR3 region: CASRRETGYSYNEQFF. The CDR3 nucleotides are TGCGCCAGCAGAAGGGAGACAGGTTACTCCTACAATGAGCAGTTCTTC. Together with reference TRBV5-1 and TRBJ2-1, the CDR3 gives the full variable domain: KAGVTQTPRYLIKTRGQQVTLSCSPISGHRSVSWYQQTPGQGLQFLFEYFSETQRNKGNFPGRFSGRQFSNSRSEMNVSTLELGDSALYLCASRRETGYSYNEQFFGPGTRLTVL.

V gene TRBV7-6 combines with J gene TRBJ1-5; D remains ambiguous. CDR3 length: 14 residues. Trimming took 1 base from V and 2 from J, leaving 6 bases between them. Germline V gene sequence: CDR1 SGHVS, CDR2 FNYEAQ. The CDR3 DNA sequence: TGTGCCAGCAGCTTAGTTTTAGGCAATCAGCCCCAGCATTTT. Protein sequence: CASSLVLGNQPQHF. Together with reference TRBV7-6 and TRBJ1-5, the CDR3 gives the full variable domain: GAGVSQSPRYKVTKRGQDVALRCDPISGHVSLYWYRQALGQGPEFLTYFNYEAQQDKSGLPNDRFSAERPEGSISTLTIQRTEQRDSAMYRCASSLVLGNQPQHFGDGTRLSIL.

The V call is TRBV7-3, the J call TRBJ2-1; TRBD2 matches 8 bases. This CDR3 contains 15 residues. V gave up 1 base and J gave up 6 bases; unmatched junction bases: 5. Germline CDR1 is SGHTA and CDR2 is FQGTGA. CDR3 sequence (DNA): TGTGCCAGCAGCTTAATCGGGGGGGCCATCAATGAGCAGTTCTTC. Translation gives CASSLIGGAINEQFF.

The rearrangement uses TRBV5-1 and TRBJ2-3; 11 bases agree with TRBD1. Germline CDR1 reads SGHRS; CDR2 reads YFSETQ. V shed 0 bases and J 6 bases; nucleotides not matched to a gene: 6. This CDR3 region has 16 residues. CDR3 loop: CASSLARTGGKDTQYF. The CDR3 DNA reads as TGCGCCAGCAGCTTGGCCAGGACAGGGGGCAAGGATACGCAGTATTTT.

Points on this clone: Since a far larger clone is one base different, this is likely a read error. The V call is TRBV25-1, the J call TRBJ1-6; TRBD1 matches 7 bases. Germline CDR1 and CDR2: MGHDK and SYGVNS. V was clipped by 5 bases and J by 7 bases; unmatched bases: 5. The CDR3 runs 14 residues. The CDR3 sequence: CASSWDRDNSPLHF. CDR3 in DNA: TGTGCCAGCAGTTGGGACAGAGACAATTCACCCCTCCACTTT.

This chain joins TRBV27 and TRBJ2-3, with 9 positions matching TRBD2. V trimming: 0 bases; J trimming: 3 bases; junction bases outside the gene matches: 4. The CDR3 has 16 amino acids. The germline gives CDR1 MNHEY, CDR2 SMNVEV (reference sequence). CDR3 bases: TGTGCCAGCAGTTTATCGTTTGCGGGAGGGACAGATACGCAGTATTTT. Its protein is CASSLSFAGGTDTQYF.

As concerns this clone: One end of the junction is discordant with germline, which a read error may explain. The V gene is TRBV11-2, the J gene TRBJ1-6; no clear D gene. Germline V gives CDR1 SGHAT, CDR2 FQNNGV. The CDR3 totals 14 residues. DNA for the CDR3: TGTGCCAGTAAGTCTGGCTCCAATAATTCACCCCTCCACTTT. Its translation: CASKSGSNNSPLHF.

This chain links TRBV4-1 with TRBJ2-7; tentative D call: TRBD2 (7 bases). The germline V and J ends were trimmed by 4 bases and 3 bases, with 22 bases remaining between them. The germline V gene encodes CDR1 MGHRA and CDR2 YSYEKL. The CDR3 totals 17 residues. Here the CDR3 DNA reads TGCGCCAGCAGCCCTGGGGCTGGGGGGGCGGGAGTCTACGAGCAGTACTTC. Translation gives CASSPGAGGAGVYEQYF.

The chain carries TRBV11-3 and TRBJ2-3; TRBD2 agrees at 8 bases. V was clipped by 5 bases and J by 2 bases; unmatched bases: 9. CDR3 length: 16 residues. In germline, CDR1 is SGHNT, CDR2 YENEEA. Here the CDR3 reads CASSPGRGGNTDTQYF. In nucleotides, the CDR3 is TGTGCCAGCAGCCCCGGGAGGGGGGGGAACACAGATACGCAGTATTTT. Full variable domain (remainder filled in from reference TRBV11-3 and TRBJ2-3): EAGVVQSPRYKIIEKKQPVAFWCNPISGHNTLYWYLQNLGQGPELLIRYENEEAVDDSQLPKDRFSAERLKGVDSTLKIQPAELGDSAVYLCASSPGRGGNTDTQYFGPGTRLTVL.

V usage is TRBV6-7 and J usage is TRBJ1-5; 8 bases line up with TRBD1. TRBV6-7 is labeled an ORF, and its function is uncertain. The CDR3 is 15 residues long. Trimming at V came to 5 bases and at J to 6 bases, leaving 9 bases not matched to a gene. The CDR3 DNA follows: TGTGCCAGCAGTGGCGGGACAGGTAATTTTCAGCCCCAGCATTTT. It yields the protein CASSGGTGNFQPQHF.